A single sample gave rise to the 11 T cell receptor beta chains below, sequenced in a study of T cells in localized non-small cell lung cancer. Method: immunoSEQ multiplex PCR; TCRdb's copy keeps in-frame clones and lacks some. The sample yields 900 to 1,500 clones, 26% seen once. The sample in question was normal lung tissue next to the tumor, obtained before any cancer treatment. The source of these receptors is a man aged 35 to 70 with stage II lung adenocarcinoma.

V and J are TRBV18 and TRBJ1-5; D is possibly TRBD1 (6 bases). This CDR3 has 17 amino acids. Trimming shortened V by 2 bases and J by 0 bases, and 14 bases separated the two germline ends. CDR1 is KGHSH, CDR2 LQKENI, per germline. The CDR3 here is CASSPNGGGRSNQPQHF. CDR3 in DNA: TGTGCCAGCTCACCAAACGGGGGCGGGCGTAGCAATCAGCCCCAGCATTTT.

This clone was recorded a few times. The chain links TRBV9 to TRBJ1-1; D ambiguous. Germline loops: CDR1 SGDLS, CDR2 YYNGEE. V was pared by 3 bases and J by 1 base, with 10 bases between. The CDR3 extends over 14 amino acids. The CDR3 sequence: CASSEQRANTEAFF. The CDR3 bases are TGTGCCAGCAGCGAACAGAGAGCGAACACTGAAGCTTTCTTT. The full variable domain, completed using reference TRBV9 and TRBJ1-1, is DSGVTQTPKHLITATGQRVTLRCSPRSGDLSVYWYQQSLDQGLQFLIQYYNGEERAKGNILERFSAQQFPDLHSELNLSSLELGDSALYFCASSEQRANTEAFFGQGTRLTVV.

In its sample, this clone was seen a few times. This may arise from a read error, as a much more abundant clone is one base away. The J gene is TRBJ2-2, the V gene TRBV6-8; D is unresolved. In germline, CDR1 is MNHGY, CDR2 SAAAGT. The CDR3 extends over 15 amino acids. CDR3 in amino acids: CAISQSNANIGELFF. CDR3 nucleotide sequence: TGTGCCATCAGCCAATCTAACGCGAACATCGGGGAGCTGTTTTTT.

This clone was seen only a few times. The chain joins TRBV5-1 to TRBJ2-2; 8 bases map to TRBD2. Losses at the gene ends were 2 bases for V and 5 bases for J; bases not matched to a gene: 8. Germline-derived CDR1 and CDR2 are SGHRS and YFSETQ. The CDR3 covers 16 residues. CDR3 residues: CASSFDSGDFTGELFF. The CDR3 DNA is TGCGCCAGCAGCTTTGATAGCGGGGATTTTACCGGGGAGCTGTTTTTT.

In its sample, this clone was seen once. The chain is built from TRBV18 and TRBJ1-5; D unclear. The J call could be wrong; TRBJ2-3 is a better fit for the DNA end. This CDR3 contains 14 residues. In germline, CDR1 is KGHSH, CDR2 LQKENI. The CDR3 bases are TGTGCCAGCTCACCAGGGGTCGCTGGCCAGCCCCAGTATTTT. This sequence encodes CASSPGVAGQPQYF.

Relative to its sample, this clone is medium-sized. This chain joins TRBV11-3 and TRBJ2-3; 7 nucleotides match TRBD1. V lost 6 bases, J lost 2 bases, and 8 bases stayed unmatched. The CDR3 extends over 15 amino acids. Germline V lookup: CDR1 SGHNT, CDR2 YENEEA. The CDR3 DNA sequence: TGTGCCAGCAGTTTTGGACAGGAATACACAGATACGCAGTATTTT. Its translation: CASSFGQEYTDTQYF.

The chain is built from TRBV5-1 and TRBJ2-5; D possibly corresponds to TRBD1 (6 bases). Trimming left V 4 bases short and J 5 bases short, with 15 bases between. The CDR3 length is 14 residues. Germline CDR1 and CDR2: SGHRS and YFSETQ. The CDR3 sequence: CASSQGGARETQYF. As DNA, the CDR3 is TGCGCCAGCAGCCAAGGGGGAGCGAGGGAGACCCAGTACTTC.

This clone has a single count. The V and J genes are TRBV14 and TRBJ1-1, with D possibly TRBD1 on 5 matching bases. CDR3 size: 12 residues. CDR1 is SGHDN, CDR2 FVKESK, per germline. V was trimmed by 7 bases and J by 10 bases, leaving 16 bases between them. DNA of the CDR3: TGTGCCAGCAATCTTGGGGGGTTGGGAGCTTTCTTT. This encodes CASNLGGLGAFF.

The V gene is TRBV7-1, the J gene TRBJ2-5, with TRBD2 matching over 8 bases. TRBV7-1 is recorded as an ORF, its role being uncertain. Germline trimming cut 4 bases from V and 5 bases from J; bases unmatched to any gene: 12. This CDR3 region has 16 residues. The CDR3 region is CASSLTASGLGETQYF. CDR3 nucleotide sequence: TGTGCCAGCAGCTTGACCGCTAGCGGGCTGGGGGAGACCCAGTACTTC.

This clone was recorded a few times. The chain has TRBV15 and TRBJ1-2; D uncertain. The V gene lost 0 bases and the J gene lost 6 bases, with 11 bases spanning the gap. Germline V CDR1 and CDR2: LNHNV, YYDKDF (reference sequence). The CDR3 extends over 14 amino acids. The CDR3: CATSRDRGFHGYTF. In DNA, the CDR3 is TGTGCCACCAGCAGAGATCGGGGATTCCATGGCTACACCTTC.

This clone was detected a few times. The chain carries TRBV6-9 and TRBJ1-2, with D possibly TRBD1 on 5 matching bases. Germline CDR1 MNHGY, CDR2 SVAAGI. This CDR3 is 15 amino acids long. Trimming took 8 bases from V and 5 from J, leaving 21 bases between them. The DNA for the CDR3 is TGTGCCAGCCAGAATTCCCAGCTAAGGGGTTATGGCTACACCTTC. This encodes CASQNSQLRGYGYTF.